These 27 T cell receptor beta chains came from one sample sequenced in a study of T cell responses to AZD1222 COVID-19 vaccine. The repertoire was sequenced with immunoSEQ multiplex PCR; TCRdb's copy has only in-frame clones and lacks some. The repertoire holds around 130,000 clones, with 70% to 90% as singletons. The specimen comprised peripheral blood, sampled 28 days after the second AZD1222 dose. Source of these receptors: an adult who received the AZD1222 COVID-19 vaccine.

This chain connects TRBV12-3 or TRBV12-4 to TRBJ1-2; 11 bases agree with TRBD1. The ends lost 6 bases at V and 8 bases at J; junction bases unmatched: 5. This CDR3 is 13 amino acids long. This chain's CDR3 is CASSGQGASGYTF. The CDR3 region has the DNA TGTGCCAGCAGCGGACAGGGGGCGTCCGGCTACACCTTC.

This clone has just a few counts. The genes are TRBV7-2 and TRBJ2-5; TRBD1 matches at 7 bases. Germline V lookup: CDR1 SGHTA, CDR2 FQGNSA. This CDR3 is 14 amino acids long. The V segment lost 5 bases and the J segment 1 base; nucleotides outside the gene matches: 4. Here the CDR3 reads CASSRDRAQETQYF. CDR3 coding DNA: TGTGCCAGCAGCAGAGACAGGGCCCAAGAGACCCAGTACTTC.

The chain has TRBV7-2 and TRBJ1-1; a possible D gene is TRBD1 (5 bases). CDR3 length equals 15 residues. Germline CDR1 reads SGHTA; CDR2 reads FQGNSA. Trimming cost V 2 bases and J 3 bases, with 13 bases left between them. CDR3 loop: CASSLSARAYTEAFF. The CDR3, as DNA: TGTGCCAGCAGCTTATCGGCCAGGGCGTACACTGAAGCTTTCTTT. The full variable domain, rest sourced from reference TRBV7-2 and TRBJ1-1, is GAGVSQSPSNKVTEKGKDVELRCDPISGHTALYWYRQSLGQGLEFLIYFQGNSAPDKSGLPSDRFSAERTGGSVSTLTIQRTQQEDSAVYLCASSLSARAYTEAFFGQGTRLTVV.

The chain couples TRBV19 to TRBJ1-6; TRBD1 agrees at 8 bases. Germline CDR1 LNHDA, CDR2 SQIVND (reference sequence). After removal of 6 bases from V and 9 bases from J, the junction contained 4 bases not matched to a gene. The CDR3 sequence is 13 residues long. CDR3 sequence reads: CASRDRESSPLHF. Here the CDR3 DNA reads TGTGCCAGTAGGGACAGGGAGAGTTCACCCCTCCACTTT.

The chain links TRBV9 to TRBJ2-5, with D possibly matching TRBD1 (6 bases). The CDR3 runs 15 residues. Trimming stripped 0 bases from V and 5 bases from J, with 14 bases between. CDR1 and CDR2 from the germline V gene are SGDLS and YYNGEE. In nucleotides, the CDR3 is TGTGCCAGCAGCGTAGCTACGACAGGCGGGGAGACCCAGTACTTC. Translated, it gives CASSVATTGGETQYF.

This chain uses TRBV5-4 with TRBJ1-2, with D tentatively TRBD1 (6 bases). The V end lost 5 bases, the J end lost 4 bases, and 12 bases lay between the germline ends. This CDR3 has 13 residues. Germline V gene data show CDR1 as SGHNT and CDR2 as YYREEE (reference sequence). CDR3 bases: TGTGCCAGCAGGCCTACAGGGTCCTATGGCTACACCTTC. Protein product: CASRPTGSYGYTF.

The V call is TRBV7-2, the J call TRBJ2-7; D is uncertain. The V gene lost 6 bases and the J gene lost 3 bases, with 12 bases spanning the gap. This CDR3 is 13 amino acids long. Germline assignment: CDR1 SGHTA and CDR2 FQGNSA. CDR3 residues: CASSKGPFYEQYF. CDR3 sequence (DNA): TGTGCCAGCAGTAAAGGGCCTTTCTACGAGCAGTACTTC.

CDR3 loop: CASSRPMGELFF. CDR3 coding DNA: TGTGCCAGCAGCCGCCCCATGGGGGAGCTGTTTTTT. This chain connects TRBV5-4 to TRBJ2-2; no clear D. The ends were cut back, 4 bases at V and 8 bases at J, with 9 bases in the middle. This CDR3 has 12 amino acids. Per the germline V gene, CDR1 is SGHNT and CDR2 is YYREEE (reference sequence).

This clone was seen a single time. This chain joins TRBV29-1 and TRBJ2-6, with 8 positions matching TRBD1. The V and J ends lost 5 bases and 0 bases, in that order; junction bases with no gene match: 12. CDR3 size: 18 residues. Germline-derived CDR1 and CDR2 are SQVTM and ANQGSEA. CDR3 nucleotide sequence: TGCAGCGTTCTGGGACAGGTGACATTATCCTCTGGGGCCAACGTCCTGACTTTC. This codes for CSVLGQVTLSSGANVLTF.

The chain combines TRBV11-3 with TRBJ1-3; D might be TRBD1 (6 bases). V shed 4 bases and J shed 0 bases, with 7 bases lying between them. This CDR3 spans 14 amino acids. CDR1 and CDR2 from the germline V gene are SGHNT and YENEEA. CDR3 in amino acids: CASSSTGSGNTIYF. In DNA form, the CDR3 reads TGTGCCAGCAGCTCGACAGGCTCTGGAAACACCATATATTTT.

V is TRBV28 and J is TRBJ1-4; possible D gene TRBD1, 6 bases. The CDR3 runs 15 residues. Germline V gives CDR1 MDHEN, CDR2 SYDVKM. V shed 4 bases and J shed 7 bases, with 16 bases lying between them. This CDR3 reads CASSSLQGGSEKLFF. As DNA, the CDR3 is TGTGCCAGCAGTTCATTACAGGGAGGGAGTGAAAAACTGTTTTTT.

The gene calls are TRBV20-1 and TRBJ1-5; 11 bases are shared with TRBD1. The CDR3 totals 15 residues. The V segment lost 3 bases and the J segment 4 bases; nucleotides outside the gene matches: 5. The germline gives CDR1 DFQATT, CDR2 SNEGSKA (reference sequence). For the CDR3, the DNA is TGCAGTGCTAGTCCCCGGGACAGGGGGAATCAGCCCCAGCATTTT. It is translated as CSASPRDRGNQPQHF.

Remarks on this clone: One end of the junction is discordant with germline, which a read error may explain. The chain links TRBV24-1 to TRBJ2-7; 15 bases align to TRBD2. CDR1 and CDR2 (germline): KGHDR, SFDVKD. This CDR3 spans 18 amino acids. The CDR3 reads CATSGPGTSGGNFYEQYF. The CDR3 coding sequence is TGTGCCACCAGTGGCCCAGGGACTAGCGGGGGGAACTTCTACGAGCAGTATTTC.

The rearrangement joins TRBV29-1 to TRBJ2-2; perhaps TRBD1 as D (6 bases). CDR1 is SQVTM and CDR2 is ANQGSEA in the germline V gene. The CDR3 runs 16 residues. The V end lost 6 bases, the J end lost 5 bases, and 22 bases lay between the germline ends. The CDR3, as DNA: TGCAGCGTACCTAAACAAGGGGGTCAGTTTACCGGGGAGCTGTTTTTT. It specifies CSVPKQGGQFTGELFF.

The J gene is TRBJ1-5, the V gene TRBV6-1, with 7 bases that match TRBD1. Trimming took 3 bases from V and 3 from J; bases not matched to a gene: 8. Looked up from germline, CDR1 is MNHNS and CDR2 is SASEGT. The CDR3 has 16 residues. Written as DNA, the CDR3 is TGTGCCAGCAGTGACCCTGGGGGACAGCACAATCAGCCCCAGCATTTT. As protein: CASSDPGGQHNQPQHF.

The table lists this clone with a count of one. V gene TRBV6-1 combines with J gene TRBJ2-5, with D perhaps TRBD1 (6 bases). The CDR3 sequence is 14 residues long. Germline CDR1 reads MNHNS; CDR2 reads SASEGT. V dropped 5 bases and J dropped 1 base, with 11 bases sitting between them. In nucleotides, the CDR3 is TGTGCCAGCAGTTTCCGGGACATCCAAGAGACCCAGTACTTC. Its protein product is CASSFRDIQETQYF.

The chain combines TRBV6-2 or TRBV6-3 with TRBJ2-7, with 8 bases identical to TRBD2. CDR3 length: 14 amino acids. CDR1 and CDR2 (germline): MNHEY, SVGEGT. After removal of 1 base from V and 5 bases from J, the junction contained 4 bases not matched to a gene. The chain's CDR3 is CASSYLRGAHEQYF. DNA for the CDR3: TGTGCCAGCAGTTACTTGCGGGGGGCCCACGAGCAGTACTTC.

As to this clone: The same CDR3 is also encoded by other DNA sequences in this sample. The chain employs TRBV18 and TRBJ2-7, with D uncertain. The CDR3 contains 11 residues. V shed 6 bases and J shed 1 base, with 4 bases lying between them. Germline V gene data show CDR1 as KGHSH and CDR2 as LQKENI. The CDR3 sequence is CASSYSYEQYF. Written as DNA, the CDR3 is TGTGCCAGCTCCTATTCCTACGAGCAGTACTTC. The full variable domain, with the rest looked up from reference TRBV18 and TRBJ2-7, is NAGVMQNPRHLVRRRGQEARLRCSPMKGHSHVYWYRQLPEEGLKFMVYLQKENIIDESGMPKERFSAEFPKEGPSILRIQQVVRGDSAAYFCASSYSYEQYFGPGTRLTVT.

The chain employs TRBV30 and TRBJ1-1, with D hard to call. V was trimmed by 2 bases and J by 1 base, leaving 8 bases between them. CDR3 length equals 13 residues. The V gene's germline CDR1 is GTSNPN and CDR2 SVGIG (reference sequence). The CDR3: CAWSLWANTEAFF. In nucleotides, the CDR3 is TGTGCCTGGAGTTTATGGGCGAACACTGAAGCTTTCTTT.

This sequence joins TRBV6-5 and TRBJ1-2, with TRBD1 identical over 8 bases. The CDR3 spans 13 residues. In germline, CDR1 is MNHEY, CDR2 SVGAGI. With V trimmed by 6 bases and J by 6 bases, 6 bases remained unmatched. CDR3 DNA: TGTGCCAGCAGAAAGGACAGGGAAGATGGCTACACCTTC. The encoded protein is CASRKDREDGYTF.

The chain couples TRBV12-3 or TRBV12-4 to TRBJ1-2; no firm D call. This CDR3 is 12 amino acids long. Trimming took 3 bases from V and 6 from J, leaving 8 bases between them. Here the CDR3 DNA reads TGTGCCAGCAGTTTTACCCGGGATGGCTACACCTTC. Translating it yields CASSFTRDGYTF.

The V gene is TRBV3-1 (or the pseudogene TRBV3-2), the J gene TRBJ2-7; the D is unclear. The CDR3 spans 15 residues. V lost 0 bases to trimming and J lost 0 bases, with 9 bases between them. Germline CDR1 reads LGHDT; CDR2 reads YNNKEL (reference sequence). The CDR3 coding sequence is TGTGCCAGCAGCCAAGATTCGACAATCTCCTACGAGCAGTACTTC. Its protein product is CASSQDSTISYEQYF.

This chain links TRBV29-1 with TRBJ1-1; D unclear. The CDR3 totals 13 residues. In germline, CDR1 is SQVTM, CDR2 ANQGSEA. V was trimmed by 4 bases and J by 0 bases, leaving 9 bases between them. CDR3 amino acids: CSVARHMNTEAFF. CDR3 DNA sequence: TGCAGCGTTGCTCGGCACATGAACACTGAAGCTTTCTTT.

The chain uses TRBV20-1 and TRBJ1-1; 8 bases agree with TRBD1. CDR3 length: 13 amino acids. V lost 3 bases to trimming and J lost 6 bases; unmatched junction nucleotides: 6. Per germline, CDR1 DFQATT and CDR2 SNEGSKA (reference sequence). CDR3 residues: CSASPRGHAEAFF. The CDR3 coding sequence is TGCAGTGCTAGTCCCAGGGGGCATGCTGAAGCTTTCTTT.

The CDR3 DNA reads TGTGCCAGCAGGTCGGGACGTGCCGTGGAGACCCAGTACTTC. It translates to CASRSGRAVETQYF. This chain joins TRBV6-5 and TRBJ2-5; D tentatively fits TRBD1 or TRBD2 (5 bases each). The CDR3 runs to 14 residues. Trimming pared 6 bases from V and 5 bases from J, leaving 16 bases between. Germline-derived CDR1 and CDR2 are MNHEY and SVGAGI.

The rearrangement links TRBV18 to TRBJ2-7, with D hard to call. The CDR3 contains 11 residues. In germline, CDR1 is KGHSH, CDR2 LQKENI. Trimming cost V 5 bases and J 0 bases, with 2 bases left between them. The CDR3 protein is CASSSSYEQYF. CDR3 DNA: TGTGCCAGCTCATCCTCCTACGAGCAGTACTTC.

The chain carries TRBV6-1 and TRBJ1-2; D remains unclear. The CDR3 runs to 15 residues. CDR1 and CDR2 (germline): MNHNS, SASEGT. V was shortened by 0 bases and J by 7 bases, with 15 bases between the two germline ends. CDR3 sequence (DNA): TGTGCCAGCAGTGAAGCGTACAATATGGTCGCTGGCTACACCTTC. Protein sequence: CASSEAYNMVAGYTF.